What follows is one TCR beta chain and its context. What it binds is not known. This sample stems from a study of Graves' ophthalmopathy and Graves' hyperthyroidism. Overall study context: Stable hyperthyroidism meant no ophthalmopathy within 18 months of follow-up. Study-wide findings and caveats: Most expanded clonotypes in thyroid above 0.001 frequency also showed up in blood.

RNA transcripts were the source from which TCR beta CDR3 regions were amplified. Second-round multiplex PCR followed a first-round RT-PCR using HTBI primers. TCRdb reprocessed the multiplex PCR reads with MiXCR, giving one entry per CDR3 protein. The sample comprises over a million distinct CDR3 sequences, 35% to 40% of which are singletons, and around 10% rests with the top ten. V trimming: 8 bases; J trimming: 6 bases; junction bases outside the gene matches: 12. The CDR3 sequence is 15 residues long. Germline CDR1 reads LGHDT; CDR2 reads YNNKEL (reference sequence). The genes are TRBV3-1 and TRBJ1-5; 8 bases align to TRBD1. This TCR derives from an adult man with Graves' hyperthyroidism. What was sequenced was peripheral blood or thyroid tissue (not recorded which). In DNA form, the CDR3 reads TGTGCCAGCTCACCCGGACAGGGCCAAGGTCAGCCCCAGCATTTT. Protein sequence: CASSPGQGQGQPQHF.